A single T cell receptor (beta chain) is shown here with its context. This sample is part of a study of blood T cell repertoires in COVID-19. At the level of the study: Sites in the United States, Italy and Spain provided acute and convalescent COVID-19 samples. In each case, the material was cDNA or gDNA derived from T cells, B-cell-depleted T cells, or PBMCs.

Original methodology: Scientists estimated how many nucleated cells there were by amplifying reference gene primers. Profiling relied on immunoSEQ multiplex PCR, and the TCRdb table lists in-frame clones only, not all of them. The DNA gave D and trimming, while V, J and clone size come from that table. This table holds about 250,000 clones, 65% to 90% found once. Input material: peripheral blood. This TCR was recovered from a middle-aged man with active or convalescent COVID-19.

CDR3 nucleotide sequence: TGTGCCAGCAGTTTTCGACGGGGAGGTGATCAGCCCCAGCATTTT. Its protein is CASSFRRGGDQPQHF. V gene TRBV28 combines with J gene TRBJ1-5, with D unclear. The CDR3 extends over 15 amino acids. The germline gives CDR1 MDHEN, CDR2 SYDVKM. V was clipped by 3 bases and J by 5 bases, with 14 bases between them.